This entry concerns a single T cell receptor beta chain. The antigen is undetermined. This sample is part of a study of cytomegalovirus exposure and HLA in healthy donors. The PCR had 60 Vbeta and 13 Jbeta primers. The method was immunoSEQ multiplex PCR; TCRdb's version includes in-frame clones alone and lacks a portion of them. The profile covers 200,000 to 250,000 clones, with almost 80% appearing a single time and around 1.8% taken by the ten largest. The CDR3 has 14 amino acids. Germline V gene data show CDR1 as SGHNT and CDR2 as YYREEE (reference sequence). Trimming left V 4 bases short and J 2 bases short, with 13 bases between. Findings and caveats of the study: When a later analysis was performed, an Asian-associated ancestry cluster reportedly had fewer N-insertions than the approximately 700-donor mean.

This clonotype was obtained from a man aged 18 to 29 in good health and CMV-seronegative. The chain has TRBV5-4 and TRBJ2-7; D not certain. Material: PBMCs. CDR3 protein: CASSPPGAPYEQYF. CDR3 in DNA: TGTGCCAGCAGCCCCCCCGGTGCCCCCTACGAGCAGTACTTC. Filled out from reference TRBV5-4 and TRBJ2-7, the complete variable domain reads ETGVTQSPTHLIKTRGQQVTLRCSSQSGHNTVSWYQQALGQGPQFIFQYYREEENGRGNFPPRFSGLQFPNYSSELNVNALELDDSALYLCASSPPGAPYEQYFGPGTRLTVT.